A selection of T cell receptor beta chains follows, all from one sample in a study of T cells in Graves' hyperthyroidism and ophthalmopathy. Using its own MiXCR run on the multiplex PCR reads, TCRdb lists one record per CDR3 protein. The sample yields roughly 700,000 distinct CDR3 sequences, less than 15% seen once. Sequencing was performed on blood. Every receptor here comes from a woman between 18 and 30 years old with Graves' hyperthyroidism. Both conserved end residues are part of each CDR3. D genes are given only for firm matches. Some rows have no size entry. The others give once, few or many, or a class for an expanded clone.

V gene,D gene,clone size,J gene,CDR3 DNA,CDR3 protein
TRBV7-9,TRBD1,many,TRBJ2-7,TGTGCCAGCAGCTTAGGGGACAGGGTCCTGGACGAGCAGTACTTC,CASSLGDRVLDEQYF
TRBV12-3/TRBV12-4,.,.,TRBJ1-2,TGTGCCAGCAGTCCATATACTAGCGGCTACACCTTC,CASSPYTSGYTF
TRBV18,.,many,TRBJ2-7,TGTGCCAGCTCACCCCCCATCGTCAACGAGCAGTACTTC,CASSPPIVNEQYF
TRBV28,TRBD1,many,TRBJ2-4,TGTGCCAGCAGTTTATGGGGCCAGGGGGCTGGGTCCAAAAACATTCAGTACTTC,CASSLWGQGAGSKNIQYF
TRBV15,.,.,TRBJ2-7,TGTGCCACCAGCAGAAGCCGGGCCGCCTCCTACGAGCAGTACTTC,CATSRSRAASYEQYF
TRBV9,.,.,TRBJ2-3,TGTGCCAGCACTCACACCGGAAGGGTCGGCACAGATACGCAGTATTTT,CASTHTGRVGTDTQYF
TRBV12-3/TRBV12-4,.,many,TRBJ1-5,TGTGCCAGCAGTAAAGGGGGAGGGAGGCGCAATCAGCCCCAGCATTTT,CASSKGGGRRNQPQHF
TRBV9,.,.,TRBJ2-1,TGTGCCAGCAGCGAGGAGGCTGAGCAGTTCTTC,CASSEEAEQFF
TRBV18,.,.,TRBJ2-7,TGTGCCAGCTCACCATCCGGAGCTCGACAGCCCTACGAGCAGTACTTC,CASSPSGARQPYEQYF
TRBV6-2/TRBV6-3,.,.,TRBJ1-2,TGTGCCAGCACCTCCCTTGGGTTTATACAGTTAGGTGGCTACACCTTC,CASTSLGFIQLGGYTF
TRBV6-2/TRBV6-3,.,.,TRBJ2-3,TGTGCCAGCAGTTATATAGCAACTAGCACAGATACGCAGTATTTT,CASSYIATSTDTQYF
TRBV2,.,many,TRBJ2-3,TGTGCCAGCAGCAGGGGCGTCACAGATACGCAGTATTTT,CASSRGVTDTQYF
TRBV20-1,.,many,TRBJ2-1,TGCAGTCATGGGGGCGGGAGAGGGGAAGGTGAGCAGTTCTTC,CSHGGGRGEGEQFF
TRBV20-1,.,many,TRBJ1-3,TGCAGTGCTAGAGACTCCTCTGGAAACACCATATATTTT,CSARDSSGNTIYF
TRBV15,.,many,TRBJ1-1,TGTGCCACCAGCAGACCCCGGGCCAAGGTGGACACTGAAGCTTTCTTT,CATSRPRAKVDTEAFF
TRBV11-1,.,many,TRBJ2-3,TGTGCCAGCAGCTTTCACCGTAATGACGGGAGTGATACAGATACGCAGTATTTT,CASSFHRNDGSDTDTQYF
TRBV27,.,many,TRBJ2-7,TGTGCCAGCAGTTTATATGGGTACGAGCAGTACTTC,CASSLYGYEQYF
TRBV6-2/TRBV6-3,.,many,TRBJ2-1,TGTGCCAGCAGTTCCCGGGACGTAAACAATGAGCAGTTCTTC,CASSSRDVNNEQFF
TRBV30,.,.,TRBJ2-2,TGTGCCTGGAGTGTCGGAGGTTGGGGCGGGGAGCTGTTTTTT,CAWSVGGWGGELFF
TRBV7-3,.,few,TRBJ2-6,.,CASSFGPGQAFSGANVLTF
TRBV20-1,TRBD2,few,TRBJ2-2,TGCAGTGCTCGACTAGCGGGAGATGCCGGGGAGCTGTTTTTT,CSARLAGDAGELFF
TRBV12-3/TRBV12-4,TRBD1,few,TRBJ1-4,TGTGCCAGCAGTTCTTGGGACAGGCGGAATGAAAAACTGTTTTTT,CASSSWDRRNEKLFF
TRBV6-1,.,many,TRBJ2-7,TGTGCCAGCAGTGAGGGGGACGGGGCCTACGAGCAGTACTTC,CASSEGDGAYEQYF